The 3 T cell receptor beta chains below all came from one sample that was sequenced in a study of blood T cell repertoires in COVID-19. Repertoires were generated with immunoSEQ multiplex PCR, while TCRdb's copy carries only in-frame clones and drops some. The top ten clones hold about 2.4% of a sample with about 220,000 clones, almost 85% of them seen once. The sequencing sample was made of peripheral blood. These receptors came from a woman aged 70-85 years with COVID-19, enrolled during active disease.

The V and J genes are TRBV29-1 and TRBJ2-3; a weak D match, TRBD1 (6 bases). Germline CDR1 is SQVTM and CDR2 is ANQGSEA. This CDR3 region has 15 residues. V dropped 3 bases and J dropped 0 bases, with 13 bases sitting between them. CDR3 DNA: TGCAGCGTTGAGGTGGGACATCGAAGCACAGATACGCAGTATTTT. Amino acid sequence: CSVEVGHRSTDTQYF.

The J gene is TRBJ2-7, the V gene TRBV5-1; 7 bases fit TRBD1. The trim removed 4 bases at V and 1 base at J, leaving 8 bases unmatched. The CDR3 is 15 amino acids. Germline loops: CDR1 SGHRS, CDR2 YFSETQ. CDR3 in amino acids: CASSGGPGQSYEQYF. The CDR3 DNA reads as TGCGCCAGCAGCGGAGGCCCGGGACAGTCCTACGAGCAGTACTTC.

This clone has at least ten counts. In the same sample, other DNA sequences code for this CDR3. The chain links TRBV5-1 to TRBJ2-7, with 13 bases aligning to TRBD2. In germline, CDR1 is SGHRS, CDR2 YFSETQ. V lost 4 bases to trimming and J lost 2 bases; unmatched junction nucleotides: 3. The CDR3 is made up of 15 amino acids. The CDR3 DNA reads TGCGCCAGCAGCATCACTAGCGGGGGGGCCTACGAGCAGTACTTC. This encodes CASSITSGGAYEQYF.